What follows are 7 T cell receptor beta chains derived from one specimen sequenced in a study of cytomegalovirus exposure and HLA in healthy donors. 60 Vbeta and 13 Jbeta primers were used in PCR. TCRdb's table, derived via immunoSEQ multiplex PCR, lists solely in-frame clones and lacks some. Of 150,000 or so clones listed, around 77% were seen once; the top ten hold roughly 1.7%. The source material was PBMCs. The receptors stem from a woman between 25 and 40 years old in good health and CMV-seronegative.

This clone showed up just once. The CDR3 DNA follows: TGTGCCACTGGGACTAGCGGTACAGATACGCAGTATTTT. Encoded protein: CATGTSGTDTQYF. The chain carries TRBV10-3 and TRBJ2-3; 11 bases are a match to TRBD2. The CDR3 sequence is 13 residues long. CDR1 is ENHRY and CDR2 is SYGVKD in the germline V gene. V lost 10 bases to trimming and J lost 3 bases; unmatched junction nucleotides: 3.

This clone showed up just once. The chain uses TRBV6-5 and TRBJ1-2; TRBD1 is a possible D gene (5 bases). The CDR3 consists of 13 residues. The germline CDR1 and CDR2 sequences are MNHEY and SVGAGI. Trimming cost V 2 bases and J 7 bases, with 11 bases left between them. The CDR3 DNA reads TGTGCCAGCAGTTACCGGGACTTAGGTGGCTACACCTTC. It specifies CASSYRDLGGYTF.

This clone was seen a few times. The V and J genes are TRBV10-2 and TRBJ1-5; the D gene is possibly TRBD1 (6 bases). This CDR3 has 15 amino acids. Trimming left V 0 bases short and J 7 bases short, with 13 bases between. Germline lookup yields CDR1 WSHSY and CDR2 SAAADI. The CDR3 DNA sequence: TGCGCCAGCAGTGAGTCCTCGGGGGGGGCCCAGCCCCAGCATTTT. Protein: CASSESSGGAQPQHF.

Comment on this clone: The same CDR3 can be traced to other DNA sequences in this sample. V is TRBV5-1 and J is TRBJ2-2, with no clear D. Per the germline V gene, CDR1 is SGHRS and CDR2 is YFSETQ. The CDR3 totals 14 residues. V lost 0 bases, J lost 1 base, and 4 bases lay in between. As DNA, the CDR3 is TGCGCCAGCAGCTTGGGACAGAACACCGGGGAGCTGTTTTTT. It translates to CASSLGQNTGELFF. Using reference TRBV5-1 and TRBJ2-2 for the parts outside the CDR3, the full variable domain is KAGVTQTPRYLIKTRGQQVTLSCSPISGHRSVSWYQQTPGQGLQFLFEYFSETQRNKGNFPGRFSGRQFSNSRSEMNVSTLELGDSALYLCASSLGQNTGELFFGEGSRLTVL.

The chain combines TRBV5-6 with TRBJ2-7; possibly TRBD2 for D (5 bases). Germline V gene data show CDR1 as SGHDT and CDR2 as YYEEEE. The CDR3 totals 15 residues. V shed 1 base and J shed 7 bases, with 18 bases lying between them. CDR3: CASSLFRLSPGEQYF. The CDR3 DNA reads TGTGCCAGCAGCTTGTTCCGTCTGTCTCCGGGAGAGCAGTACTTC.

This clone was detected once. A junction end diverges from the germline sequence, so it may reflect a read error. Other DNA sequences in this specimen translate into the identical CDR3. The CDR3 nucleotides read TGTGCCAGCAGCTTGGGGTTGGGGGGGAACGATTCGCCCCTCCACTTT. Translation gives CASSLGLGGNDSPLHF. The chain couples TRBV5-6 to TRBJ1-6, with a weak D call TRBD1 (5 bases). Germline V gene sequence: CDR1 SGHDT, CDR2 YYEEEE. The CDR3 is 16 amino acids.

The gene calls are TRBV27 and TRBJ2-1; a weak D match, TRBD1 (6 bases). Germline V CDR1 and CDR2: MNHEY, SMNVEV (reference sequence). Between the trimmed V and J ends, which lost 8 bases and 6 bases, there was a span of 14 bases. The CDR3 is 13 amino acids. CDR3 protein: CASRTGQFNEQFF. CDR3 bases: TGTGCCAGCCGGACCGGACAGTTCAATGAGCAGTTCTTC.